The table lists the clone carrying this T cell receptor (beta chain) with many counts. As yet, its antigen is unknown. This sample was included in a study of T cell repertoires in cytomegalovirus infection. Study background: A matching HLA type, together with CMV infection, was signaled by public TCR beta signatures. General study points: Accumulated public TCR beta family frequency recognized individuals carrying CMV together with the relevant HLA. HLA-C-restricted, CMV-specific TCR beta clonotypes were dominant ex vivo.

V was trimmed by 8 bases and J by 5 bases, leaving 21 bases between them. The length of the CDR3 is 15 residues. TCRdb reprocessed the reads via MiXCR and lists one record per CDR3 protein. Seen here are approximately 500,000 distinct CDR3 sequences, over 9% observed once, and the top ten hold roughly a tenth. V usage is TRBV12-3 or TRBV12-4 and J usage is TRBJ1-2; TRBD1 is a possible D gene (6 bases). The source material was PBMCs. The sequence was obtained from a human donor in good health (CMV status not recorded). Some clones in this sample may be carry-over from other donors' samples. The CDR3 protein is CASRRAGGALYGYTF. The CDR3 region has the DNA TGTGCCAGCCGCCGGGCCGGGGGGGCTCTATATGGCTACACCTTC.